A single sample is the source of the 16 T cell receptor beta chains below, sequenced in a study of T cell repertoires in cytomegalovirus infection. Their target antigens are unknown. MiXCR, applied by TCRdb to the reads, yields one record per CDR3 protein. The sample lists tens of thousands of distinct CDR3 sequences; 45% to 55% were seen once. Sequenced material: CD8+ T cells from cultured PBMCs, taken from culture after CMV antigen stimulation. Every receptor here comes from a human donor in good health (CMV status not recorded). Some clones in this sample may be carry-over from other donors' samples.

The chain's CDR3 is CASSVPYRSSGANVLTF. CDR3 DNA: TGTGCCAGCAGCGTTCCCTACAGGTCCTCTGGGGCCAACGTCCTGACTTTC. The V and J genes are TRBV9 and TRBJ2-6; possible D gene TRBD1, 5 bases. There are 17 residues in the CDR3. V was pared by 2 bases and J by 0 bases, with 12 bases between. Germline loops: CDR1 SGDLS, CDR2 YYNGEE.

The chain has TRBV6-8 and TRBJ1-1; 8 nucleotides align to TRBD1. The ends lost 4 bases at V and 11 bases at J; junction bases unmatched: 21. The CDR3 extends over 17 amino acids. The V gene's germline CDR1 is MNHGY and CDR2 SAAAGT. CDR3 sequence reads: CASSSPTPDRDGQGAFF. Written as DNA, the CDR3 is TGTGCCAGCAGTTCCCCGACACCGGACAGGGACGGCCAAGGCGCTTTCTTT.

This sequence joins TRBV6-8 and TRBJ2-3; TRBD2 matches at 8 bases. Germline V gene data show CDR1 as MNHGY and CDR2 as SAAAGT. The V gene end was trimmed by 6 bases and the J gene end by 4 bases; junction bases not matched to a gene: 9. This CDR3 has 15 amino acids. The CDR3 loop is CASRKSGRRADTQYF. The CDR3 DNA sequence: TGTGCCAGCAGGAAGAGCGGGAGAAGGGCAGATACGCAGTATTTT.

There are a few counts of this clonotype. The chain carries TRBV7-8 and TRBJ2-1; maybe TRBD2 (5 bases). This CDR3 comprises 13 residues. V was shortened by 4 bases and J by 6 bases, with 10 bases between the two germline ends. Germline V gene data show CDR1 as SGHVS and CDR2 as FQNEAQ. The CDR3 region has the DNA TGTGCCAGCAGCTCTACGAGGGTCAATGAGCAGTTCTTC. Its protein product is CASSSTRVNEQFF.

The CDR3 region is CASSLPSRYEQYF. CDR3 coding DNA: TGTGCCAGCAGCCTTCCTAGCAGATACGAGCAGTACTTC. V usage is TRBV7-9 and J usage is TRBJ2-7; D is possibly TRBD2 (5 bases). V shed 5 bases and J shed 4 bases, with 12 bases lying between them. CDR3 length equals 13 residues. The germline CDR1 and CDR2 sequences are SEHNR and FQNEAQ (reference sequence).

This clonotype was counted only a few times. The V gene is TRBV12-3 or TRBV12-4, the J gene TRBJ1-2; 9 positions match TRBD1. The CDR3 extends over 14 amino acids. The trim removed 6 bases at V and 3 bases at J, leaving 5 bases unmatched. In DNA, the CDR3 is TGTGCCAGCAGAACCGGGACAGGGTACTATGGCTACACCTTC. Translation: CASRTGTGYYGYTF.

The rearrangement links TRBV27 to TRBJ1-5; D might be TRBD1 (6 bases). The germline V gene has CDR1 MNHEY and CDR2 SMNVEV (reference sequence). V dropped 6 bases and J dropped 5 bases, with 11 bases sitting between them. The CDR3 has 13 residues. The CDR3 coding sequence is TGTGCCAGCAGCCTGGACAGTTATCAGCCCCAGCATTTT. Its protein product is CASSLDSYQPQHF.

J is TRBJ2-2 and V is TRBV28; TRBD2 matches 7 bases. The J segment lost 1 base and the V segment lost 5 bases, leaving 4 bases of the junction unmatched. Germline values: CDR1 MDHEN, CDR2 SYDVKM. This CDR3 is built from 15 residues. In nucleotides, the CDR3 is TGTGCCAGCAGTAGGCTAGCGGAGAACACCGGGGAGCTGTTTTTT. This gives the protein CASSRLAENTGELFF.

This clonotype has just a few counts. The CDR3 sequence is CATGPGADTQYF. CDR3 sequence (DNA): TGTGCCACCGGCCCTGGAGCAGATACGCAGTATTTT. V gene TRBV15 combines with J gene TRBJ2-3; no clear D. The CDR3 covers 12 residues. The ends were cut back, 8 bases at V and 4 bases at J, with 10 bases in the middle. The germline gives CDR1 LNHNV, CDR2 YYDKDF (reference sequence).

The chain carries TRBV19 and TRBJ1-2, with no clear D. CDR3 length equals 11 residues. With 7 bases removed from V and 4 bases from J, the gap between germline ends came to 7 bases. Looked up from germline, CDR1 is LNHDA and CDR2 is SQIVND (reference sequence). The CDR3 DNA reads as TGTGCCAGTAAGACAATCTATGGCTACACCTTC. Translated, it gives CASKTIYGYTF.

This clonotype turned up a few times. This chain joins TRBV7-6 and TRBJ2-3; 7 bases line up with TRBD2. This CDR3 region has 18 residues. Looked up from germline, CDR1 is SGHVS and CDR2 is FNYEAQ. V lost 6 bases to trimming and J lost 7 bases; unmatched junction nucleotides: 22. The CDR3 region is CASSSGLAEVTPLHTQYF. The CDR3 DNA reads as TGTGCCAGCAGTTCGGGGCTAGCGGAAGTAACCCCCCTCCATACGCAGTATTTT.

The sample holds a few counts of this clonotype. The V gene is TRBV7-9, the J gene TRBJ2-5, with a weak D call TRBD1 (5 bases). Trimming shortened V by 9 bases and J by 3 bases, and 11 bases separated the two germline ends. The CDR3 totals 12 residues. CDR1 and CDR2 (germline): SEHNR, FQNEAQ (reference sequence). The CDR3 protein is CASDSTKETQYF. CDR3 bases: TGTGCCAGTGACAGTACGAAAGAGACCCAGTACTTC. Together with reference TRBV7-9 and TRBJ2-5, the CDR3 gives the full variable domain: DTGVSQNPRHKITKRGQNVTFRCDPISEHNRLYWYRQTLGQGPEFLTYFQNEAQLEKSRLLSDRFSAERPKGSFSTLEIQRTEQGDSAMYLCASDSTKETQYFGPGTRLLVL.

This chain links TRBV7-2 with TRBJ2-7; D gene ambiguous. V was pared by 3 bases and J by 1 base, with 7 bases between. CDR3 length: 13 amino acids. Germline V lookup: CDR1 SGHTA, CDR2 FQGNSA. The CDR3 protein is CASSLGLSYEQYF. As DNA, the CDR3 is TGTGCCAGCAGCTTGGGCCTTTCCTACGAGCAGTACTTC.

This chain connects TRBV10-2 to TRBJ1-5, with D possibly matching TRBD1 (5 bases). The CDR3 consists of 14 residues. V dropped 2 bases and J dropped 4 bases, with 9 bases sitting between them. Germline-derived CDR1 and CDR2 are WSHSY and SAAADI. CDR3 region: CASSEGGWNQPQHF. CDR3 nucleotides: TGCGCCAGCAGTGAGGGGGGTTGGAATCAGCCCCAGCATTTT.

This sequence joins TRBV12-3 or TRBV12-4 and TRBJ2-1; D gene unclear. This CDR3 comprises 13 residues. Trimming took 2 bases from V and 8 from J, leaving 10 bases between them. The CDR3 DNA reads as TGTGCCAGCAGTTTATTCATTGAGGATGAGCAGTTCTTC. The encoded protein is CASSLFIEDEQFF.

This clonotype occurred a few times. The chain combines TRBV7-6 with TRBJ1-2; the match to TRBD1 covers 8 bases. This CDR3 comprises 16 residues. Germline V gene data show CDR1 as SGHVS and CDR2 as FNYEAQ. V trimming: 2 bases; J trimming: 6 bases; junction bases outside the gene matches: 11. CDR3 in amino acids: CASSLSNFQGADGYTF. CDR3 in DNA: TGTGCCAGCAGCTTATCGAACTTCCAGGGGGCAGATGGCTACACCTTC.